This T cell receptor beta chain came from a study of blood T cell repertoires in COVID-19. Background on the study: The origin of the acute and convalescent COVID-19 samples was the United States, Italy and Spain. PBMCs, B-cell-depleted T cells, or T cells provided the cDNA or gDNA that made up the material.

A single count supports this clone. J was trimmed by 8 bases and V by 1 base; bases with no gene match: 7. Germline V gene lookup returns CDR1 SGHRS and CDR2 YFSETQ. The CDR3 is made up of 14 amino acids. As processed by the authors: Scientists estimated how many nucleated cells there were by amplifying reference gene primers. Data came from immunoSEQ multiplex PCR; TCRdb stores just in-frame clones and leaves some out. That table gives V, J and clone size, and the DNA gave D and trimming. The data contain about 210,000 clones, just over 90% of them singletons. The source material was peripheral blood. This sequence was found in a young man with acute or convalescent COVID-19. The chain combines TRBV5-1 with TRBJ1-2, with TRBD1 identical over 8 bases. CDR3 sequence reads: CASSLSGTGGGYTF. Here the CDR3 DNA reads TGCGCCAGCAGCTTGTCGGGGACAGGCGGCGGCTACACCTTC.